The sequence of this T cell receptor beta chain was determined in a study of cytomegalovirus exposure and HLA in healthy donors. The PCR was carried out with 60 Vbeta primers and 13 Jbeta primers. This table comes from immunoSEQ multiplex PCR, and its TCRdb copy is limited to in-frame clones, with some not included. The sample has 120,000 to 150,000 clones; 80% are singletons. The J segment lost 3 bases and the V segment lost 4 bases, leaving 5 bases of the junction unmatched. The CDR3 runs 14 residues. The germline V gene encodes CDR1 KGHSH and CDR2 LQKENI. Sequencing input: PBMCs. The chain joins TRBV18 to TRBJ1-1, with 7 bases identical to TRBD1. The origin of this receptor is a man between 35 and 55 years old in good health and CMV-seropositive. The CDR3 DNA sequence: TGTGCCAGCTCACTGGCAGGGGGATACACTGAAGCTTTCTTT. Protein product: CASSLAGGYTEAFF.